The sequence of this TCR beta chain was determined in a study of immune heterogeneity within non-small cell lung tumors. Multiplex PCR relied on 32 V and 13 J primers to amplify TCR beta CDR3. TCRdb ran MiXCR on the multiplex PCR reads and lists one entry per CDR3 protein. The sample yields 13,000 or so distinct CDR3 sequences, 22% seen once. At roughly 610 ng per sample, bulk tumor genomic DNA provided the template. Taken during surgery, several biopsies per primary tumor were spaced as far apart as possible within the tumor mass. Their non-small cell lung cancer was newly diagnosed and untreated, and the patients underwent curative surgery. It was newly diagnosed non-small cell lung cancer patients having surgery with curative intent who served as donors. Study-level findings and limits: Local T-cell clonality tracked local tumor mutational burden; the correlation was moderate but significant (R about 0.37). Identical dominant CDR3 beta clonotypes showed recurrence across tumor sites within a patient, and site-unique high-frequency clones were also present. Clonotypes of T-cell receptor beta found at high frequency were largely distinct between individual patients.

This clonotype was observed a handful of times. Antigen unknown. Trimming took off 4 bases at V and 5 bases at J, with 13 bases between the two ends. This CDR3 has 14 amino acids. Germline CDR1 SGDLS, CDR2 YYNGEE. The receptor was derived from a man in his 60s with non-small cell lung cancer. What was sequenced was lung tumor tissue. The chain combines TRBV9 with TRBJ2-1; D call uncertain. CDR3 nucleotides: TGTGCCAGCAGCCCACACAATTCCAACAATGAGCAGTTCTTC. This translates into CASSPHNSNNEQFF.